The clone carrying this TCR beta chain was found once. Its antigen is not known. Trimming at V came to 5 bases and at J to 8 bases, leaving 9 bases not matched to a gene. Per germline, CDR1 KGHDR and CDR2 SFDVKD. This CDR3 contains 15 residues. TCRdb keeps only in-frame clones here, not all; method: immunoSEQ multiplex PCR. This sample has some 520,000 clones, with approximately 90% found just once. The data belong to a study of Ad26.COV2.S vaccination and SARS-CoV-2 variants. Whole-study results and caveats: The study found higher spike-specific TCR breadth in vaccine than placebo recipients. Breadth measured for non-spike TCRs was similar across vaccine and placebo recipients.

Treatment noted: around 19 received Ad26.COV2.S at low or high dose, single or two shots; 5 received placebo; per-sample allocation not given. Sampling was performed 63 days after the first vaccine or placebo injection. It was Wuhan-strain SARS-CoV-2 spike that the Ad26 vaccine vector expressed. The material was peripheral blood, obtained in a trial of Ad26.COV2.S vaccine versus placebo. The clonotype originates from a person aged 18-60 years who received the Ad26.COV2.S COVID-19 vaccine or a placebo. The chain combines TRBV24-1 with TRBJ2-1; 9 nucleotides align to TRBD2. The CDR3 nucleotides read TGTGCCACCAGTGCCACCGGGACTAGCATTCATGAGCAGTTCTTC. It is translated as CATSATGTSIHEQFF.